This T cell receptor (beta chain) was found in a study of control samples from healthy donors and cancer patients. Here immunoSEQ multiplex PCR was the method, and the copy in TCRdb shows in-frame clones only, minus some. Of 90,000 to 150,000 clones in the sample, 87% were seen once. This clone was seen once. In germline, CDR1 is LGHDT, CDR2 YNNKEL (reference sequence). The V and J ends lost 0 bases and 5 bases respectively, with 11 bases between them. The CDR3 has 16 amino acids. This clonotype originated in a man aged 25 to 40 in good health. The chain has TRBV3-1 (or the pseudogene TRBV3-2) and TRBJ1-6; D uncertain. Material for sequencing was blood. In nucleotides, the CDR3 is TGTGCCAGCAGCCAAGATGTGGGCGTAGATAATTCACCCCTCCACTTT. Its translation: CASSQDVGVDNSPLHF.